This record looks at one T cell receptor beta chain sequence and its context. There is no known antigen for this receptor. No per-base quality is available; no much larger clone lies one base away. These data come from a study of early T cells in non-severe SARS-CoV-2 infection (dated by TCRdb to the early 2020s). About the study as a whole: TCR sequencing used bulk RNA from unsorted whole blood, so alpha and beta chains could not be paired. General findings and caveats noted by the study authors: VDJdb matching was skewed toward anti-spike CD8 responses and likely underestimated virus-specific expansions by missing private and CD4 specificities.

Reading from cysteine to phenylalanine, the CDR3 counts 16 amino acids. CDR3 DNA is the only sequence kept; it has 48 bases, read in frame from the first base. For CDR1 and CDR2, the germline V gene lists SGHVS and FNYEAQ. Trimming removed 3 bases from V and 4 bases from J, leaving 15 bases between the germline ends. The study was a case-control design nested within a healthcare worker cohort in London, UK, with weekly nasopharyngeal swab PCR tests and blood sampling. Healthcare workers were recruited between 23 and 31 March 2020, during the week of the UK lockdown, and were followed weekly for up to about 15 weeks. Library method: 5' RACE. Sequencing took place on a NextSeq 500. In the TCR library protocol, unique molecular identifiers were attached to individual cDNA molecules to correct for PCR bias and sequencing error. Both TCR alpha and beta chains were sequenced, and tight co-correlation was observed between alpha and beta sequence abundances in each sample. As for the original processing: V gene, J gene and CDR3 annotation of TCR sequences was performed with Decombinator V4. TCRs were defined as expanded if a significant change between any two time points was detected under a Poisson model with p below 0.0001. TCR abundances were normalised to the total number of TCRs sequenced per sample and expressed as counts per million. TRAV1-2 paired with TRAJ12, TRAJ20 or TRAJ33 defined MAIT TCRs, while TRAV10 paired with TRAJ18 defined iNKT TCRs. VDJdb, accessed on 1 November 2021, was searched for TCRs annotated for CMV, EBV and SARS-CoV-2, and TCRs annotated for more than one antigen were excluded. Using fastp trimming at Q25 and MiXCR clonotype assembly, TCRdb reanalyzed the public sequencing data and kept in-frame beta chains. Rows with a matching CDR3 protein are joined into one entry that keeps the most common DNA and genes. The V and J calls were determined by TCRdb, not by the authors. The table for this sample lists 60,000 to 80,000 distinct CDR3 sequences; roughly an eighth of them were counted only once. The ten top clones hold around 3.8% of the sample.

Sequencing was done on a sample of whole blood. The receptor was derived from an adult who was a healthcare worker with PCR-confirmed SARS-CoV-2 infection or an uninfected control (not recorded which). The rearranged chain carries TRBV7-6 and TRBJ1-4, with the D gene call left open. The CDR3 region reads CASSLTTDKNNEKLFF. The DNA sequence is as follows: TGTGCCAGCAGCTTGACAACCGACAAGAATAATGAAAAACTGTTTTTT.